These T cell receptor beta chains were read from a single sample in a study of T cells in Graves' hyperthyroidism and ophthalmopathy. A single record per CDR3 protein comes from TCRdb applying MiXCR to the multiplex PCR reads. The sample lists under 400,000 distinct CDR3 sequences; more than 20% were seen once. The specimen sequenced was blood. The receptors here all came from a man between 45 and 60 years old with Graves' hyperthyroidism. Each CDR3 is given with its conserved first and last residue. A D gene is named only where the DNA matches it firmly. Rows may omit the clone size; those that give it use once, few, many or a size class.

d_call j_call v_call clone_size cdr3_nt cdr3_aa
. TRBJ1-1 TRBV29-1 . TGCAGCGTTGAAGCAGGGAACACTGAAGCTTTCTTT CSVEAGNTEAFF
TRBD1 TRBJ1-1 TRBV5-1 once TGCGCCAGCAGCCCCCCTAGACAGGGAGGCACTGAAGCTTTCTTT CASSPPRQGGTEAFF
. TRBJ2-7 TRBV5-6 . TGTGCCAGCAGCTTGGGGCAGAATAATAACGAGCAGTACTTC CASSLGQNNNEQYF
TRBD1 TRBJ2-7 TRBV20-1 many TGCAGTGCAACATGGACAGGGAAGGGGAACTACGAGCAGTACTTC CSATWTGKGNYEQYF
TRBD2 TRBJ2-7 TRBV10-3 many TGTGCCATCAGAACTAGCGGGAGGGAGTACGAGCAGTACTTC CAIRTSGREYEQYF
TRBD1 TRBJ2-7 TRBV7-3 many TGTGCCAGCAGCCTCCTTCCGGGACAGGGTTACCACGAGCAGTACTTC CASSLLPGQGYHEQYF
. TRBJ2-2 TRBV29-1 many TGCAGCGTTGCGTACACCGGGGAGCTGTTTTTT CSVAYTGELFF
TRBD2 TRBJ2-3 TRBV7-3 . TGTGCCAGCAGCCCCACCCGAGTAGCGGGAGGGGTAGATACGCAGTATTTT CASSPTRVAGGVDTQYF
. TRBJ2-1 TRBV24-1 few TGTGCCACCGCAAGGGTTAGTGAGCAGTTCTTC CATARVSEQFF
. TRBJ2-1 TRBV5-1 . TGCGCCAGCAGCTTAGAGGGGGAGTACAATGAGCAGTTCTTC CASSLEGEYNEQFF
. TRBJ2-7 TRBV5-1 many TGCGCCTCGCGTCGGGGGATCGGTAACGAGCAGTACTTC CASRRGIGNEQYF
. TRBJ2-7 TRBV7-9 . TGTGCCAGCAGCTCGGACGAGTCCTACGAGCAGTACTTC CASSSDESYEQYF
. TRBJ1-2 TRBV7-8 . TGTGCCAGCAGCTTAGAAGCATCTCGTACTTGGCGGGGTGGCTACACCTTC CASSLEASRTWRGGYTF
TRBD2 TRBJ2-3 TRBV2 many TGTGCCAGCAGTGAAATAGCGGGAGGGCCTCTTGATACGCAGTATTTT CASSEIAGGPLDTQYF